This passage covers 14 T cell receptor beta chains from one sample sequenced in a study of blood T cells in healthy people across ages. A sample-barcoded 5' primer and a J-beta primer mix were used in a second PCR of roughly 7 to 11 cycles. TCRdb reprocessed the 5' RACE reads via MiXCR and lists one record per CDR3 protein. The table includes about 970,000 distinct CDR3 sequences, 51% detected once. The sequenced sample was blood. These receptor sequences come from a woman aged 55-69 years in good health.

This clonotype was recorded only once. The J gene is TRBJ2-5, the V gene TRBV6-5, with 9 bases matching TRBD1. The J call could be wrong; TRBJ2-7 is a better fit for the DNA end. This CDR3 comprises 15 residues. Per the germline V gene, CDR1 is MNHEY and CDR2 is SVGAGI. The CDR3 sequence is CASSPQGQGLYEQYF. The CDR3 coding sequence is TGTGCCAGCAGCCCCCAGGGACAGGGATTGTACGAGCAGTACTTC.

The sample holds a few counts of this clonotype. This chain uses TRBV27 with TRBJ2-7; 8 nucleotides line up with TRBD1. V lost 2 bases, J lost 2 bases, and 2 bases stayed unmatched. The CDR3 extends over 14 amino acids. Per germline, CDR1 MNHEY and CDR2 SMNVEV (reference sequence). The CDR3 region has the DNA TGTGCCAGCAGTTTACGACAGGGGCCCTACGAGCAGTACTTC. Translation: CASSLRQGPYEQYF.

V is TRBV6-2 or TRBV6-3 and J is TRBJ2-3, with 8 bases matching TRBD2. Unmatched junction bases numbered 7, after V lost 6 bases and J lost 2 bases. This CDR3 has 15 amino acids. Per the germline V gene, CDR1 is MNHEY and CDR2 is SVGEGT. CDR3 region: CASRIAGLNTDTQYF. In DNA form, the CDR3 reads TGTGCCAGCAGGATAGCGGGACTTAACACAGATACGCAGTATTTT.

There are a few counts of this clonotype. The V gene is TRBV7-8, the J gene TRBJ1-6; no firm D call. V lost 3 bases to trimming and J lost 9 bases, with 6 bases between them. This CDR3 spans 12 amino acids. Germline CDR1 SGHVS, CDR2 FQNEAQ. CDR3 amino acids: CASSFWGSPLHF. CDR3 sequence (DNA): TGTGCCAGCAGCTTTTGGGGTTCACCCCTCCACTTT.

The chain carries TRBV6-5 and TRBJ2-7, with D tentatively TRBD2 (6 bases). From germline, CDR1 is MNHEY and CDR2 SVGAGI. CDR3 length equals 15 residues. Trimming removed 11 bases at V and 4 bases at J, with 24 bases between. CDR3 DNA: TGTGCCCCCAAACCATCGGCTAGCGAGTATTACGAGCAGTACTTC. Translated, it gives CAPKPSASEYYEQYF.

This sequence joins TRBV29-1 and TRBJ2-5; 10 bases align to TRBD1. Germline V gene sequence: CDR1 SQVTM, CDR2 ANQGSEA. The CDR3 runs 15 residues. V trimming: 6 bases; J trimming: 4 bases; junction bases outside the gene matches: 11. The DNA for the CDR3 is TGCAGCGTACCCTCTGACAGGGGGCTTATAGAGACCCAGTACTTC. Translation gives CSVPSDRGLIETQYF.

This clonotype came up a few times. The chain has TRBV20-1 and TRBJ2-5, with D possibly being TRBD2 (5 bases). Near its end, the DNA agrees better with TRBJ2-7, so the J call may be wrong. This CDR3 contains 12 residues. Germline V gene data show CDR1 as DFQATT and CDR2 as SNEGSKA (reference sequence). CDR3 DNA: TGCAGTGCTACTGATCTTGGAGGCGAGCAGTACTTC. The encoded protein is CSATDLGGEQYF.

This clonotype was detected once. V is TRBV25-1 and J is TRBJ1-5; maybe TRBD1 (5 bases). The V and J ends lost 3 bases and 4 bases respectively, with 10 bases between them. The CDR3 is 14 residues long. Germline V gives CDR1 MGHDK, CDR2 SYGVNS. The CDR3, as DNA: TGTGCCAGCAGTGAGGCCAGACAGAATCAGCCCCAGCATTTT. Amino acids: CASSEARQNQPQHF.

The V call is TRBV20-1, the J call TRBJ1-2; tentative D call: TRBD1 (5 bases). The CDR3 is 13 amino acids. Germline CDR1 DFQATT, CDR2 SNEGSKA (reference sequence). With 4 bases removed from V and 6 bases from J, the gap between germline ends came to 15 bases. The DNA of the CDR3 is TGCAGTGCTAAGACGAATTTAGGGGATGGCTACACCTTC. As protein: CSAKTNLGDGYTF.

The chain combines TRBV20-1 with TRBJ2-7; the D gene is possibly TRBD1 (5 bases). CDR1 and CDR2 from the germline V gene are DFQATT and SNEGSKA (reference sequence). The V end lost 0 bases, the J end lost 1 base, and 13 bases lay between the germline ends. The CDR3 contains 15 residues. The DNA of the CDR3 is TGCAGTGCTAGAGATCGGACAAATCCGTCCTACGAGCAGTACTTC. Translated: CSARDRTNPSYEQYF.

The chain combines TRBV20-1 with TRBJ2-1; D uncertain. The ends were cut back, 4 bases at V and 0 bases at J, with 16 bases in the middle. CDR1 and CDR2 (germline): DFQATT, SNEGSKA (reference sequence). The CDR3 extends over 16 amino acids. The CDR3 here is CSAMPLRLSSYNEQFF. The DNA for the CDR3 is TGCAGTGCTATGCCCTTACGCCTGAGCTCCTACAATGAGCAGTTCTTC.

The gene calls are TRBV5-1 and TRBJ1-2, with D unresolved. V lost 0 bases and J 0 bases, leaving 12 bases between the germline ends. The CDR3 consists of 16 residues. The V gene's germline CDR1 is SGHRS and CDR2 YFSETQ. Here the CDR3 reads CASSLVFSSSNYGYTF. CDR3 sequence (DNA): TGCGCCAGCAGCTTGGTGTTCTCCAGTTCTAACTATGGCTACACCTTC.

The chain employs TRBV5-1 and TRBJ2-5; 8 positions agree with TRBD1. The germline gives CDR1 SGHRS, CDR2 YFSETQ. V was pared by 0 bases and J by 5 bases, with 6 bases of the junction left unmatched. The CDR3 has 15 amino acids. DNA of the CDR3: TGCGCCAGCAGCTTGGCACAGGGGGATTGGGAGACCCAGTACTTC. Amino acids: CASSLAQGDWETQYF.

The chain uses TRBV5-4 and TRBJ1-6; the D is unclear. V was shortened by 4 bases and J by 13 bases, with 12 bases between the two germline ends. CDR3 length: 12 amino acids. Germline assignment: CDR1 SGHNT and CDR2 YYREEE (reference sequence). The CDR3 nucleotides are TGTGCCAGCAGCCCAGAAGGCCGCCCCCTCCACTTT. It codes for CASSPEGRPLHF.